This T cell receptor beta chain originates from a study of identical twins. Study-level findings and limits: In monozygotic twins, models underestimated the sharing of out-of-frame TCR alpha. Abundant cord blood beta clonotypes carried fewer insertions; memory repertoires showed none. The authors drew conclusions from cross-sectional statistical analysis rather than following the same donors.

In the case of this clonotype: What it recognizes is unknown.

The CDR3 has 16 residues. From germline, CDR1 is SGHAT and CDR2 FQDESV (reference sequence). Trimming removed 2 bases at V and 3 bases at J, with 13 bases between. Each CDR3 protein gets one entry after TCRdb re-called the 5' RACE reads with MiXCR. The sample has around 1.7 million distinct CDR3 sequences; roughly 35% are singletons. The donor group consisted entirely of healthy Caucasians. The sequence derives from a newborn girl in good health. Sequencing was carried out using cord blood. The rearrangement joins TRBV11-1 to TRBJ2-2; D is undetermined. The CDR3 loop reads CASSLRRVEYTGELFF. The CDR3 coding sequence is TGTGCCAGCAGCTTACGCCGAGTTGAATACACCGGGGAGCTGTTTTTT.